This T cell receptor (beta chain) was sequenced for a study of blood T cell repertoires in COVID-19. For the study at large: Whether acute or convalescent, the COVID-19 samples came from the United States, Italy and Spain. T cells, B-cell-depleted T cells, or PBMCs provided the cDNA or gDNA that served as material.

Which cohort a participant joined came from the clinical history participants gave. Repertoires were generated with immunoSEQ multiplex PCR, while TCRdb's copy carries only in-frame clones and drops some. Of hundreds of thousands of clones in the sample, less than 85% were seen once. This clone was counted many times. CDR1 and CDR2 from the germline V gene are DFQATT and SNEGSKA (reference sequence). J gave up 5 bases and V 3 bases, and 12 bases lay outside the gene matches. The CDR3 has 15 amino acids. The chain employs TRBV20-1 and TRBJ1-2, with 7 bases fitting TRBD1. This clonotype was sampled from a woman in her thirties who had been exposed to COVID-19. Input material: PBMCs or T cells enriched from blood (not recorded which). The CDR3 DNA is TGCAGTGCTAGTGGCCCCAGACAGGGTGCATATGGCTACACCTTC. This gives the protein CSASGPRQGAYGYTF.